These 22 T cell receptor beta chains originate from one sample sequenced in a study of PD-1 blockade in classical Hodgkin lymphoma. Each patient relapsed following autologous stem cell transplantation, and prior brentuximab vedotin exposure differed. Repertoires were generated with immunoSEQ multiplex PCR, while TCRdb's copy carries only in-frame clones and drops some. The data show tens of thousands of clones, with around three quarters seen just once and 20% to 25% held by the top ten. Specimen: peripheral blood mononuclear cells (PBMCs), collected at baseline. The source is a human donor with classical Hodgkin lymphoma.

This clone was picked up a small number of times. The J gene is TRBJ2-2, the V gene TRBV7-6, with 10 bases aligning to TRBD1. From germline, CDR1 is SGHVS and CDR2 FNYEAQ. Losses at the gene ends were 6 bases for V and 5 bases for J; bases not matched to a gene: 3. The CDR3 totals 14 residues. This CDR3 reads CASRGTGVTGELFF. The CDR3 DNA sequence: TGTGCCAGCAGAGGGACAGGGGTGACCGGGGAGCTGTTTTTT.

This rearrangement joins TRBV9 to TRBJ2-5; 7 bases are a match to TRBD1. J lost 5 bases, V lost 4 bases, and 11 bases had no gene match. The CDR3 runs to 15 residues. Germline lookup yields CDR1 SGDLS and CDR2 YYNGEE. The CDR3 DNA sequence: TGTGCCAGCAGCACGTGGATAGGGACAGCCGAGACCCAGTACTTC. This sequence encodes CASSTWIGTAETQYF.

The V call is TRBV27, the J call TRBJ2-7; TRBD1 matches 7 bases. Trimming cost V 5 bases and J 6 bases; bases outside gene matches: 10. The CDR3 is 14 amino acids. Germline V gene data show CDR1 as MNHEY and CDR2 as SMNVEV (reference sequence). This CDR3 reads CASSPGTVPGEQYF. CDR3 sequence (DNA): TGTGCCAGCAGTCCAGGGACAGTTCCGGGCGAGCAGTACTTC.

This chain uses TRBV7-9 with TRBJ2-7; D not resolved. This CDR3 comprises 16 residues. CDR1 is SEHNR, CDR2 FQNEAQ, per germline (reference sequence). With 0 bases removed from V and 0 bases from J, the gap between germline ends came to 12 bases. The CDR3 DNA reads as TGTGCCAGCAGCTTAGCGTCGTCAGCGATCTCCTACGAGCAGTACTTC. Translating it yields CASSLASSAISYEQYF.

This clone showed up just once. V gene TRBV11-2 combines with J gene TRBJ1-1; D is uncertain. Germline-derived CDR1 and CDR2 are SGHAT and FQNNGV. CDR3 length equals 14 residues. V gave up 5 bases and J gave up 0 bases, with 10 bases separating them. The CDR3 nucleotides are TGTGCCAGCAGCCACGGACTTCTGAACACTGAAGCTTTCTTT. This sequence encodes CASSHGLLNTEAFF.

This chain links TRBV6-1 with TRBJ1-2; D call uncertain. Trimming shortened V by 10 bases and J by 4 bases, and 7 bases separated the two germline ends. The CDR3 covers 10 residues. The germline CDR1 and CDR2 sequences are MNHNS and SASEGT. The DNA for the CDR3 is TGTGCCACCAAACGCTATGGCTACACCTTC. This translates into CATKRYGYTF.

The chain employs TRBV30 and TRBJ2-5; 11 nucleotides agree with TRBD1. Germline CDR1 and CDR2: GTSNPN and SVGIG (reference sequence). There are 15 residues in the CDR3. J gave up 5 bases and V 7 bases, and 12 bases lay outside the gene matches. CDR3 in DNA: TGTGCCTACCTTAGGACAGGGGGCTCTTGGGAGACCCAGTACTTC. Amino acid sequence: CAYLRTGGSWETQYF.

This clone turned up a few times. J is TRBJ1-1 and V is TRBV18; 9 nucleotides match TRBD1. The CDR3 runs to 12 residues. From germline, CDR1 is KGHSH and CDR2 LQKENI. J gave up 7 bases and V 4 bases, and 1 base lay outside the gene matches. The DNA of the CDR3 is TGTGCCAGCTCACGGGACAGGGATGAAGCTTTCTTT. It translates to CASSRDRDEAFF.

The rearrangement joins TRBV19 to TRBJ1-2; D is ambiguous. The length of the CDR3 is 14 residues. Germline values: CDR1 LNHDA, CDR2 SQIVND (reference sequence). V was clipped by 4 bases and J by 5 bases, with 14 bases between them. The CDR3 nucleotides read TGTGCCAGTAGTACGACGAGGGAGGAGTATGGCTACACCTTC. Protein sequence: CASSTTREEYGYTF.

CDR3 in amino acids: CASSEIASTANYGYTF. The CDR3 region has the DNA TGTGCCAGCAGTGAAATCGCATCGACAGCTAACTATGGCTACACCTTC. This rearrangement joins TRBV6-1 to TRBJ1-2; D may be TRBD1 (5 bases). The CDR3 spans 16 residues. From germline, CDR1 is MNHNS and CDR2 SASEGT. Trimming left V 2 bases short and J 0 bases short, with 13 bases between.

The chain employs TRBV29-1 and TRBJ1-2; D is unresolved. This CDR3 is built from 12 residues. V was pared by 1 base and J by 5 bases, with 8 bases between. CDR1 and CDR2 from the germline V gene are SQVTM and ANQGSEA. The CDR3 coding sequence is TGCAGCGTTGAAGTTGGAGGGTATGGCTACACCTTC. Its translation: CSVEVGGYGYTF.

V is TRBV30 and J is TRBJ1-6; D is undetermined. V lost 4 bases, J lost 7 bases, and 8 bases lay in between. Germline lookup yields CDR1 GTSNPN and CDR2 SVGIG (reference sequence). This CDR3 comprises 12 residues. CDR3 protein: CAWIEGNSPLHF. In nucleotides, the CDR3 is TGTGCCTGGATAGAAGGGAATTCACCCCTCCACTTT.

The chain uses TRBV27 and TRBJ1-1, with 10 bases lining up with TRBD1. V trimming: 3 bases; J trimming: 4 bases; junction bases outside the gene matches: 5. The CDR3 is made up of 15 amino acids. CDR1 and CDR2 from the germline V gene are MNHEY and SMNVEV (reference sequence). The CDR3 DNA follows: TGTGCCAGCAGTTTTATCCGGACAGGGGGCACTGAAGCTTTCTTT. Translated, it gives CASSFIRTGGTEAFF.

By share of the sample, this clone is medium-sized. The chain combines TRBV27 with TRBJ2-7, with D possibly matching TRBD2 (6 bases). The CDR3 spans 15 residues. With 4 bases removed from V and 0 bases from J, the gap between germline ends came to 13 bases. From germline, CDR1 is MNHEY and CDR2 SMNVEV (reference sequence). The CDR3 here is CASSYAGSPSYEQYF. The CDR3 DNA sequence: TGTGCCAGCAGTTACGCGGGGTCCCCCTCCTACGAGCAGTACTTC.

Turning to this clone: The germline gene is not matched at one end of the junction; a read error may be the cause. The rearrangement joins TRBV6-1 to TRBJ2-7; 10 bases line up with TRBD1. This CDR3 is built from 12 residues. Germline V CDR1 and CDR2: MNHNS, SASEGT. The CDR3 bases are TGTGCCAGCAGTCCCCGGGACAGGGGATACCTCTTC. This gives the protein CASSPRDRGYLF.

The rearrangement uses TRBV5-1 and TRBJ2-2; 7 nucleotides agree with TRBD1. The V segment lost 0 bases and the J segment 1 base; nucleotides outside the gene matches: 3. The germline V gene has CDR1 SGHRS and CDR2 YFSETQ. The length of the CDR3 is 16 residues. The CDR3 is CASSLGGTVNTGELFF. DNA of the CDR3: TGCGCCAGCAGCTTGGGTGGGACAGTGAACACCGGGGAGCTGTTTTTT.

The rearrangement uses TRBV15 and TRBJ2-3; D is unresolved. With 2 bases removed from V and 1 base from J, the gap between germline ends came to 7 bases. This CDR3 is 14 amino acids long. Per the germline V gene, CDR1 is LNHNV and CDR2 is YYDKDF (reference sequence). The CDR3 spells CATSRRTGTDTQYF. The DNA for the CDR3 is TGTGCCACCAGCAGAAGAACAGGCACAGATACGCAGTATTTT.

This chain uses TRBV7-6 with TRBJ2-2; D is unclear. CDR3 size: 16 residues. CDR1 is SGHVS and CDR2 is FNYEAQ in the germline V gene. Deletions cut 8 bases from V and 5 bases from J, with 21 bases between. The CDR3 bases are TGTGCCAGCCGTCCTATAGGGTCAGGAAGAACCGGGGAGCTGTTTTTT. Translating gives CASRPIGSGRTGELFF.

This clone was found once. This chain links TRBV19 with TRBJ1-1; maybe TRBD1 (5 bases). Germline CDR1 reads LNHDA; CDR2 reads SQIVND (reference sequence). The CDR3 extends over 14 amino acids. Trimming removed 4 bases from V and 5 bases from J, with 14 bases in between. The CDR3 sequence: CASSTGMGGTEAFF. The DNA of the CDR3 is TGTGCCAGTAGTACAGGGATGGGGGGGACTGAAGCTTTCTTT.

This rearrangement joins TRBV28 to TRBJ1-5; TRBD1 is a possible D gene (5 bases). The CDR3 has 17 residues. Germline V CDR1 and CDR2: MDHEN, SYDVKM. The V end was cut by 5 bases, the J end by 0 bases, with 17 bases between. DNA for the CDR3: TGTGCCAGCAGTACCGGGGCAATTGTATATAGCAATCAGCCCCAGCATTTT. Its protein is CASSTGAIVYSNQPQHF.

This chain connects TRBV29-1 to TRBJ2-7, with TRBD1 identical over 9 bases. The CDR3 contains 13 residues. V gave up 4 bases and J gave up 6 bases; unmatched junction bases: 7. Germline lookup yields CDR1 SQVTM and CDR2 ANQGSEA. CDR3 coding DNA: TGCAGCGTTGCCGGGACAGGGTGGGGCGAGCAGTACTTC. This encodes CSVAGTGWGEQYF.

The CDR3 reads CASSGQVLSYNEQFF. Here the CDR3 DNA reads TGTGCCAGCAGCGGACAGGTACTCTCCTACAATGAGCAGTTCTTC. The chain carries TRBV28 and TRBJ2-1, with TRBD1 matching 7 bases. Germline trimming cut 6 bases from V and 0 bases from J; bases unmatched to any gene: 5. Per the germline V gene, CDR1 is MDHEN and CDR2 is SYDVKM. The CDR3 contains 15 residues.